Shown below are 16 T cell receptor beta chains from a single sample sequenced in a study of Graves' ophthalmopathy and Graves' hyperthyroidism. From RNA, the CDR3 regions of TCR beta chains were amplified and sequenced. HTBI primers primed a first-round RT-PCR, and a second-round multiplex PCR followed. One entry per CDR3 protein results from TCRdb running MiXCR on the multiplex PCR reads. This table holds 200,000 to 250,000 distinct CDR3 sequences, less than 30% found once. The specimen sequenced was peripheral blood. These receptors all come from a man aged 50 to 60 with Graves' ophthalmopathy.

This clonotype was seen just once. This sequence joins TRBV12-3 or TRBV12-4 and TRBJ1-1; D gene ambiguous. Trimming shortened V by 7 bases and J by 2 bases, and 11 bases separated the two germline ends. This CDR3 has 13 residues. The CDR3 sequence: CASNALPNTEAFF. CDR3 coding DNA: TGTGCCAGCAACGCGCTCCCAAACACTGAAGCTTTCTTT.

This clonotype was observed at least ten times. The gene calls are TRBV5-1 and TRBJ2-7, with 9 bases identical to TRBD2. Germline CDR1 SGHRS, CDR2 YFSETQ. The CDR3 sequence is 17 residues long. V lost 0 bases and J lost 0; bases outside the gene matches: 7. The DNA of the CDR3 is TGCGCCAGCAGCTTGGGAGGAGGTAGCGGGAGCTCCTACGAGCAGTACTTC. Translation: CASSLGGGSGSSYEQYF.

This clonotype occurred many times. The rearrangement joins TRBV24-1 to TRBJ2-7, with D tentatively TRBD1 (5 bases). The CDR3 is made up of 13 amino acids. Trimming removed 4 bases from V and 2 bases from J, with 8 bases in between. Germline CDR1 and CDR2: KGHDR and SFDVKD. The CDR3: CATSEPGTYEQYF. The CDR3 coding sequence is TGTGCCACCAGTGAACCAGGGACCTACGAGCAGTACTTC.

The J gene is TRBJ2-4, the V gene TRBV6-5; D might be TRBD1 or TRBD2, each matching 5 bases. V lost 0 bases and J 7 bases, leaving 7 bases between the germline ends. Germline CDR1 reads MNHEY; CDR2 reads SVGAGI. This CDR3 region has 13 residues. This CDR3 is CASSYSRDNIQYF. In DNA, the CDR3 is TGTGCCAGCAGTTACTCTAGGGACAACATTCAGTACTTC.

A few counts support this clonotype. CDR3 sequence: CASSPSPPIYREAFF. In nucleotides, the CDR3 is TGTGCCAGCAGTCCCTCTCCCCCGATCTATCGTGAAGCTTTCTTT. This chain connects TRBV6-1 to TRBJ1-1; D unresolved. CDR1 MNHNS and CDR2 SASEGT come from the germline V gene. Trimming pared 5 bases from V and 7 bases from J, leaving 20 bases between. The CDR3 runs to 15 residues.

This clonotype was detected many times. The rearrangement joins TRBV6-5 to TRBJ1-1; a possible D gene is TRBD1 (6 bases). The CDR3 runs 13 residues. Germline CDR1 MNHEY, CDR2 SVGAGI. V was cut by 6 bases and J by 5 bases, with 13 bases left in between. The CDR3 spells CASSTTGRTEAFF. In nucleotides, the CDR3 is TGTGCCAGCAGCACAACAGGGAGAACTGAAGCTTTCTTT.

The chain joins TRBV12-3 or TRBV12-4 to TRBJ1-3, with 7 nucleotides matching TRBD1. The CDR3 has 16 amino acids. V lost 2 bases and J lost 2; bases outside the gene matches: 6. As DNA, the CDR3 is TGTGCCAGCAGTTTAAGGGCTACAGGGGCTGGAAACACCATATATTTT. Residues: CASSLRATGAGNTIYF.

Ten or more counts support this clonotype. V gene TRBV10-3 combines with J gene TRBJ1-1; D is possibly TRBD1 (5 bases). The CDR3 sequence is 15 residues long. Deletions cut 3 bases from V and 4 bases from J, with 15 bases between. Germline CDR1 reads ENHRY; CDR2 reads SYGVKD. For the CDR3, the DNA is TGTGCCATCAGTGACTTTGGGGACCGAGGCACTGAAGCTTTCTTT. Translated: CAISDFGDRGTEAFF.

The chain carries TRBV6-5 and TRBJ2-5; D not resolved. CDR1 is MNHEY, CDR2 SVGAGI, per germline. This CDR3 has 14 amino acids. Trimming cost V 3 bases and J 2 bases, with 10 bases left between them. CDR3 DNA: TGTGCCAGCAGTTATCGGAACAGACAAGAGACCCAGTACTTC. Encoded protein: CASSYRNRQETQYF.

V and J are TRBV7-2 and TRBJ2-5, with 12 bases aligning to TRBD2. V trimming: 4 bases; J trimming: 7 bases; junction bases outside the gene matches: 7. CDR3 length equals 15 residues. The germline V gene has CDR1 SGHTA and CDR2 FQGNSA. The CDR3, as DNA: TGTGCCAGCAGCTCCCGACTAGCGGGAGCAGGGACCCAGTACTTC. Encoded protein: CASSSRLAGAGTQYF.

This clonotype was seen only once. The CDR3 nucleotides read TGTGCCAGCAGTGATGGACTGGTAGCCTACGAGCAGTACTTC. Its protein product is CASSDGLVAYEQYF. The chain is built from TRBV6-1 and TRBJ2-7; TRBD2 might be the D (5 bases). CDR1 and CDR2 (germline): MNHNS, SASEGT. Trimming shortened V by 3 bases and J by 2 bases, and 11 bases separated the two germline ends. The CDR3 totals 14 residues.

This clonotype has at least ten counts. The DNA of the CDR3 is TGTGCCAGCAGGAAGGCCGGACAGGGGGCCACCGGGGAGCTGTTTTTT. It translates to CASRKAGQGATGELFF. The chain carries TRBV12-3 or TRBV12-4 and TRBJ2-2; 11 bases line up with TRBD1. CDR3 size: 16 residues. V shed 6 bases, J shed 4 bases, and the junction held 7 bases outside the gene matches.

Ten or more counts support this clonotype. The rearrangement uses TRBV12-5 and TRBJ2-5; 13 bases match TRBD2. The CDR3 is 18 amino acids. Germline CDR1 reads LGHNT; CDR2 reads FRNRAP. Unmatched junction bases numbered 13, after V lost 4 bases and J lost 5 bases. The CDR3 loop reads CASGSTRTSGGLGETQYF. The DNA for the CDR3 is TGTGCTAGTGGTTCAACTCGGACTAGCGGGGGCCTCGGGGAGACCCAGTACTTC.

This clonotype was detected ten times or more. This rearrangement joins TRBV6-1 to TRBJ2-5; D is possibly TRBD1 (5 bases). V lost 6 bases and J 6 bases, leaving 14 bases between the germline ends. Germline assignment: CDR1 MNHNS and CDR2 SASEGT. The length of the CDR3 is 13 residues. CDR3 sequence (DNA): TGTGCCAGCAGCGCAGGGCGTTTGAAGACCCAGTACTTC. The encoded protein is CASSAGRLKTQYF.

In this sample, this clonotype turned up many times. The chain carries TRBV9 and TRBJ2-2; D possibly corresponds to TRBD2 (6 bases). V was pared by 4 bases and J by 4 bases, with 17 bases between. Germline-derived CDR1 and CDR2 are SGDLS and YYNGEE. This CDR3 spans 16 amino acids. Written as DNA, the CDR3 is TGTGCCAGCAGCCCCCAGACTAGTGTCGGCACCGGGGAGCTGTTTTTT. Its translation is CASSPQTSVGTGELFF.

This chain connects TRBV6-2 or TRBV6-3 to TRBJ1-1; D is uncertain. This CDR3 is built from 13 residues. V was clipped by 6 bases and J by 3 bases, with 11 bases between them. Per germline, CDR1 MNHEY and CDR2 SVGEGT. CDR3 loop: CASSTQWDTEAFF. Written as DNA, the CDR3 is TGTGCCAGCAGCACTCAGTGGGACACTGAAGCTTTCTTT.